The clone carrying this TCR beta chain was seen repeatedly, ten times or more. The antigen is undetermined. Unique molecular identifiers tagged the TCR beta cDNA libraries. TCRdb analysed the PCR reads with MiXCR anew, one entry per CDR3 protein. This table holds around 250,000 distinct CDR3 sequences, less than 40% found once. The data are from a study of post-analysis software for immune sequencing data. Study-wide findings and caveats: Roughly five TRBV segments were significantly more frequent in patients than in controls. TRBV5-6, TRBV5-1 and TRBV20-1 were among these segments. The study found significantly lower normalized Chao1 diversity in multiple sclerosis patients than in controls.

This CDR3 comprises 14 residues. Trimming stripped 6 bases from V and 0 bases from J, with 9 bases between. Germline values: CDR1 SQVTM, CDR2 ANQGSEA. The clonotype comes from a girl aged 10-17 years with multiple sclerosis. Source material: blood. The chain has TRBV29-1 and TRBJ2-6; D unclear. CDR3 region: CSVIENSGANVLTF. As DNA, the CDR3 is TGCAGCGTGATCGAGAACTCTGGGGCCAACGTCCTGACTTTC. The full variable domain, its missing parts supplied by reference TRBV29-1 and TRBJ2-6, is SAVISQKPSRDICQRGTSLTIQCQVDSQVTMMFWYRQQPGQSLTLIATANQGSEATYESGFVIDKFPISRPNLTFSTLTVSNMSPEDSSIYLCSVIENSGANVLTFGAGSRLTVL.